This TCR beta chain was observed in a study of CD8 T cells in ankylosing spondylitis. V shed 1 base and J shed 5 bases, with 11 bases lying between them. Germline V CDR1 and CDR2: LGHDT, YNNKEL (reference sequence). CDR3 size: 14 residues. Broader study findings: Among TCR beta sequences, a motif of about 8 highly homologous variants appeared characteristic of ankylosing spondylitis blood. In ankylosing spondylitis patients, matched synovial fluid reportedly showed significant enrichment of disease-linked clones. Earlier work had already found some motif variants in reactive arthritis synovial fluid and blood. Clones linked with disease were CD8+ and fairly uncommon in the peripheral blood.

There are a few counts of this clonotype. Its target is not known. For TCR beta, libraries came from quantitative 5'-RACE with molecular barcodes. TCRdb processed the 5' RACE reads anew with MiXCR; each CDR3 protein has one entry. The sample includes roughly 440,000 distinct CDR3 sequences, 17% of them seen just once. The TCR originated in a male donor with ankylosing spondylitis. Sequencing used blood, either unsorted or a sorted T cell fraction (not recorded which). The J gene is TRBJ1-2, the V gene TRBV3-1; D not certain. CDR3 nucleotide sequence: TGTGCCAGCAGCCAAGGTGGGAAGAGGTATGGCTACACCTTC. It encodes CASSQGGKRYGYTF.